The entry that follows covers one T cell receptor (beta chain) sequence. This entry belongs to a study of shared clonotypes between healthy human individuals. Libraries were prepared by immunoSEQ multiplex PCR; TCRdb keeps only in-frame clonotypes and omits some of them. Found here are around 650,000 clones, approximately 96% of them singletons; the top ten hold roughly 0.1%. Naive CD8 cells comprised CD45RO-negative, CCR7-positively selected cells, excluding terminally differentiated effector memory CD45RA+ cells. Sequenced: naive CD8+ T cells sorted from blood. The TCR originated in a woman in her thirties in good health.

CDR3 in amino acids: CASSLAGQGIVYEQYF. The CDR3 nucleotides are TGTGCCAGCAGCTTAGCGGGACAGGGGATCGTTTACGAGCAGTACTTC. The chain employs TRBV13 and TRBJ2-7, with TRBD1 identical over 10 bases. J was trimmed by 4 bases and V by 1 base; bases with no gene match: 7. The CDR3 extends over 16 amino acids. Per the germline V gene, CDR1 is PRHDT and CDR2 is FYEKMQ (reference sequence).